Only a few counts were recorded for the clone carrying this T cell receptor (beta chain). Its antigen is not known. Primers used in a second PCR of about 6 to 11 cycles were a sample-barcoded 5' primer and a J-beta primer mix. TCRdb called the 5' RACE reads again in MiXCR, with one record for every CDR3 protein. Of about 1.5 million distinct CDR3 sequences detected, roughly 40% appear once; the ten largest clones hold 7.9%. The study recruited healthy Caucasian donors from Russia who were aged about 6 to 95. Trimming removed 8 bases at V and 5 bases at J, with 12 bases between. CDR3 length: 12 residues. Germline CDR1 SGHAT, CDR2 FQNNGV. This sample was taken from a study of blood T cells in healthy people across ages. Study observations and caveats: Diversity of TCR beta per million T cells declined in a roughly linear way with age.

The V call is TRBV11-2, the J call TRBJ1-2; D ambiguous. The source of this sequence is a woman in her late teens or twenties in good health. The sample consisted of blood. CDR3 DNA: TGTGCCAGCGCGCGGTTGGATTATGGCTACACCTTC. Encoded protein: CASARLDYGYTF.